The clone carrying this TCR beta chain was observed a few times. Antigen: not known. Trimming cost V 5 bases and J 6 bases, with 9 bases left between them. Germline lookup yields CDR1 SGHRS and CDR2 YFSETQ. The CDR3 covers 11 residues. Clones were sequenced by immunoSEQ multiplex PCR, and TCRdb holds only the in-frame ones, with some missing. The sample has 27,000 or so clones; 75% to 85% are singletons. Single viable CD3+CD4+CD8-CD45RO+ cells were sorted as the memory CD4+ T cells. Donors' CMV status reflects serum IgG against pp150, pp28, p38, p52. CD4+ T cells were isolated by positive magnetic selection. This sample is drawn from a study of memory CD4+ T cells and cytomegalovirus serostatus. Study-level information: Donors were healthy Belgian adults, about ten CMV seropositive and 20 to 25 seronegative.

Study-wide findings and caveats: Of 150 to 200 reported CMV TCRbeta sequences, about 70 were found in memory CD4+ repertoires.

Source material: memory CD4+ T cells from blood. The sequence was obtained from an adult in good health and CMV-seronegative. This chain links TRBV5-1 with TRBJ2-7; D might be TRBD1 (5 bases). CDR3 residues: CASRGETEQYF. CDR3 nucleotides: TGCGCCAGCAGAGGGGAAACCGAGCAGTACTTC.